This T cell receptor beta chain originates from a study of blood T cell repertoires in COVID-19. The assay was immunoSEQ multiplex PCR, and TCRdb's table has in-frame clones only and misses some. The table lists roughly 170,000 clones, roughly 83% of them singletons. CDR1 SGDLS and CDR2 YYNGEE come from the germline V gene. V lost 2 bases to trimming and J lost 2 bases; unmatched junction nucleotides: 5. The CDR3 contains 15 residues. The receptor's source is a woman between 50 and 59 years old who had recovered from COVID-19. The V call is TRBV9, the J call TRBJ2-5; 8 bases are shared with TRBD1. The sequencing input was PBMCs or T cells enriched from blood (not recorded which). CDR3 sequence reads: CASSVGTGQQETQYF. The CDR3 DNA sequence: TGTGCCAGCAGCGTGGGGACAGGACAGCAAGAGACCCAGTACTTC.